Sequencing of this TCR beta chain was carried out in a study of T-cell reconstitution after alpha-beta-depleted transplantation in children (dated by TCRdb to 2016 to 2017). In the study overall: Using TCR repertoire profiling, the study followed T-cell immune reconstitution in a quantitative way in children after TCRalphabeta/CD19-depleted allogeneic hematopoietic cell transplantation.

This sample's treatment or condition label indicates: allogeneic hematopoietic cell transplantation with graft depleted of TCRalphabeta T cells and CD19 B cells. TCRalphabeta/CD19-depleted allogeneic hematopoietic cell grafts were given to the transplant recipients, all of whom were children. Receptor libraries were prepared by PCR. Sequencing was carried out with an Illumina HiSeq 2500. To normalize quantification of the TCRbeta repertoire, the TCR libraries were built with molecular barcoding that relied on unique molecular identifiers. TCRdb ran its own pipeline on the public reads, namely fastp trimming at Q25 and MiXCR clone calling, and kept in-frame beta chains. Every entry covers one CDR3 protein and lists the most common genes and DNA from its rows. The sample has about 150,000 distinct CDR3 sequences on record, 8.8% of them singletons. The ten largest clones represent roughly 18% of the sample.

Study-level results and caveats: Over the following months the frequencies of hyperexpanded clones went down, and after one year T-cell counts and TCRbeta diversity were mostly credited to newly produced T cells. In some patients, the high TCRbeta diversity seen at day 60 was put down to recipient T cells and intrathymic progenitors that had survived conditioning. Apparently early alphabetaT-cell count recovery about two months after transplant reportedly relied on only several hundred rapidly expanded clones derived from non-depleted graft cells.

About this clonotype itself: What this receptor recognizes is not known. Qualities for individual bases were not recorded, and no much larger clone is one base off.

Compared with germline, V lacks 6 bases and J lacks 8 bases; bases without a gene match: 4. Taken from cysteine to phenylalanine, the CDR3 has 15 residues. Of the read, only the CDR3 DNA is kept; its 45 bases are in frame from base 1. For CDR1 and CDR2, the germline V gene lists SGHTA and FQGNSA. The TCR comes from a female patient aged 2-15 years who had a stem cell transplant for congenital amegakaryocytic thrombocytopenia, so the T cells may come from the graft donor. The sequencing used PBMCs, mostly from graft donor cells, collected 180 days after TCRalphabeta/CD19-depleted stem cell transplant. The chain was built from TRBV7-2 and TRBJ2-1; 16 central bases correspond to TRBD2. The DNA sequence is TGTGCCAGCAGGGGGACTAGCGGGAGGGCTGATGAGCAGTTCTTC. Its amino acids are CASRGTSGRADEQFF.